Shown below are 16 T cell receptor beta chains from a single sample sequenced in a study of T-cell reconstitution after alpha-beta-depleted transplantation in children. Unique molecular identifiers were incorporated into the prepared TCRbeta library. TCRdb re-called the PCR reads through MiXCR, storing one row per CDR3 protein. The table records around 200,000 distinct CDR3 sequences, more than 15% of them present only once. The specimen comprised PBMCs, mostly from graft donor cells, sampled 360 days after TCRalphabeta/CD19-depleted stem cell transplant. The receptors come from a male patient aged 2-10 years who had a stem cell transplant for acute lymphoblastic leukemia, so the T cells may come from the graft donor.

This clonotype has more than one count but fewer than ten. The chain joins TRBV6-1 to TRBJ2-1; no reliable D call. V was trimmed by 6 bases and J by 6 bases, leaving 12 bases between them. In germline, CDR1 is MNHNS, CDR2 SASEGT. This CDR3 comprises 13 residues. The CDR3 DNA reads TGTGCCAGCAGCGATCCATTCCCCAATGAGCAGTTCTTC. It translates to CASSDPFPNEQFF.

The genes are TRBV27 and TRBJ2-3, with 9 positions matching TRBD1. The junction had 16 bases not matched to a gene; V was cut back by 2 bases and J by 4 bases. Per the germline V gene, CDR1 is MNHEY and CDR2 is SMNVEV (reference sequence). This CDR3 contains 19 residues. For the CDR3, the DNA is TGTGCCAGCAGTTTAAGGTCTTGGACCGGGACAGGGAGCCCAGATACGCAGTATTTT. It translates to CASSLRSWTGTGSPDTQYF.

This clonotype was counted only a few times. The chain carries TRBV5-1 and TRBJ2-3; D is perhaps TRBD1 (5 bases). Germline CDR1 is SGHRS and CDR2 is YFSETQ. CDR3 length: 16 residues. V dropped 0 bases and J dropped 2 bases, with 13 bases sitting between them. The CDR3 nucleotides read TGCGCCAGCAGCTTGGGCCAGGGTATTAACACAGATACGCAGTATTTT. Its translation is CASSLGQGINTDTQYF.

This clonotype was observed a few times. The chain recombines TRBV12-3 or TRBV12-4 with TRBJ1-3; D not resolved. V was cut by 5 bases and J by 2 bases, with 13 bases left in between. This CDR3 spans 15 amino acids. The CDR3 nucleotides read TGTGCCAGCAGTCTGGGAGCCGGTACTGGAAACACCATATATTTT. Protein product: CASSLGAGTGNTIYF.

V and J are TRBV7-3 and TRBJ2-5, with 11 bases matching TRBD2. Germline trimming cut 5 bases from V and 3 bases from J; bases unmatched to any gene: 5. In germline, CDR1 is SGHTA, CDR2 FQGTGA. There are 15 residues in the CDR3. The CDR3: CASSATLAGEETQYF. As DNA, the CDR3 is TGTGCCAGCAGCGCTACACTAGCGGGGGAAGAGACCCAGTACTTC.

This clonotype was picked up a small number of times. This chain joins TRBV5-1 and TRBJ2-1; 13 bases fit TRBD2. Germline trimming cut 4 bases from V and 7 bases from J; bases unmatched to any gene: 8. The germline V gene has CDR1 SGHRS and CDR2 YFSETQ. This CDR3 has 16 residues. CDR3 coding DNA: TGCGCCAGCAGCATCACTAGCGGGGGGGCCTTTAATGAGCAGTTCTTC. This sequence encodes CASSITSGGAFNEQFF.

On this clonotype: This may stem from a read error, because a much larger clone lies one nucleotide away. Given the absence of the conserved phenylalanine or tryptophan at the CDR3 end, a read error is likely. The rearrangement links TRBV10-3 to TRBJ1-2; TRBD1 agrees at 9 bases. The CDR3 length is 13 residues. CDR1 and CDR2 (germline): ENHRY, SYGVKD. After removal of 7 bases from V and 7 bases from J, the junction contained 7 bases not matched to a gene. DNA of the CDR3: TGTGCCATCACTGCGGGACAGGGAGGTGGCTACACCTCC. It is translated as CAITAGQGGGYTS.

The table lists this clonotype with a few counts. The chain is built from TRBV6-1 and TRBJ1-1, with 10 bases fitting TRBD1. The CDR3 contains 14 residues. V shed 4 bases and J 8 bases; nucleotides not matched to a gene: 7. Germline lookup yields CDR1 MNHNS and CDR2 SASEGT. DNA for the CDR3: TGTGCCAGCAGTGCACCGGGACAGGGGATAGAAGCTTTCTTT. It codes for CASSAPGQGIEAFF.

V is TRBV7-6 and J is TRBJ2-7, with TRBD1 matching over 9 bases. The CDR3 contains 17 residues. Germline V gives CDR1 SGHVS, CDR2 FNYEAQ. The junction had 9 bases not matched to a gene; V was cut back by 0 bases and J by 3 bases. The CDR3 nucleotides are TGTGCCAGCAGCTTAGCGACCGGACAGGGGTCCCTCTACGAGCAGTACTTC. It is translated as CASSLATGQGSLYEQYF.

This clonotype has just a few counts. This sequence joins TRBV12-3 or TRBV12-4 and TRBJ1-5, with 7 bases fitting TRBD1. The CDR3 covers 15 residues. The trim removed 6 bases at V and 3 bases at J, leaving 8 bases unmatched. The CDR3 loop reads CASSRGGRDNQPQHF. For the CDR3, the DNA is TGTGCCAGCAGCAGGGGGGGCAGGGACAATCAGCCCCAGCATTTT.

This clonotype came up a few times. This chain connects TRBV28 to TRBJ1-5, with 9 positions matching TRBD1. In germline, CDR1 is MDHEN, CDR2 SYDVKM. This CDR3 is 14 amino acids long. V gave up 8 bases and J gave up 7 bases; unmatched junction bases: 9. CDR3 sequence reads: CASGQTGGSQPQHF. The CDR3 DNA reads as TGTGCCAGCGGGCAGACAGGGGGGTCGCAGCCCCAGCATTTT.

The gene calls are TRBV10-1 and TRBJ2-7; D possibly corresponds to TRBD2 (6 bases). The CDR3 covers 15 residues. Trimming took off 3 bases at V and 3 bases at J, with 15 bases between the two ends. Germline CDR1 is WNHNN and CDR2 is SYGVQD (reference sequence). The CDR3, as DNA: TGCGCCAGCAGTGACGCGTGGGACGGGGGCTACGAGCAGTACTTC. Encoded protein: CASSDAWDGGYEQYF.

This clonotype came up a few times. V gene TRBV18 combines with J gene TRBJ2-7; 7 nucleotides agree with TRBD1. V gave up 4 bases and J gave up 2 bases; unmatched junction bases: 11. Per the germline V gene, CDR1 is KGHSH and CDR2 is LQKENI. The CDR3 is 16 residues long. DNA for the CDR3: TGTGCCAGCTCACTGGGAACACCGGGACAGACCTACGAGCAGTACTTC. Amino acids: CASSLGTPGQTYEQYF.

This chain joins TRBV12-3 or TRBV12-4 and TRBJ2-5, with D perhaps being TRBD1 or TRBD2 (6 bases each). The CDR3 totals 11 residues. Trimming cost V 4 bases and J 7 bases, with 7 bases left between them. CDR3 sequence: CASSSGATQYF. The CDR3 nucleotides read TGTGCCAGCAGTTCGGGGGCGACCCAGTACTTC.

The CDR3 loop reads CASSRVRNEQYF. The CDR3 DNA sequence: TGTGCCAGCAGTCGGGTGAGGAACGAGCAGTACTTC. V gene TRBV6-2 or TRBV6-3 combines with J gene TRBJ2-7; no clear D gene. V was cut by 5 bases and J by 5 bases, with 10 bases left in between. This CDR3 comprises 12 residues. Germline V lookup: CDR1 MNHEY, CDR2 SVGEGT.

Only a few counts were recorded for this clonotype. V and J are TRBV9 and TRBJ1-1, with 7 nucleotides matching TRBD1. V trimming: 4 bases; J trimming: 2 bases; junction bases outside the gene matches: 8. CDR1 is SGDLS and CDR2 is YYNGEE in the germline V gene. The CDR3 totals 15 residues. As DNA, the CDR3 is TGTGCCAGCAGCTCTCGGACAGGTCCTAACACTGAAGCTTTCTTT. Amino acids: CASSSRTGPNTEAFF.